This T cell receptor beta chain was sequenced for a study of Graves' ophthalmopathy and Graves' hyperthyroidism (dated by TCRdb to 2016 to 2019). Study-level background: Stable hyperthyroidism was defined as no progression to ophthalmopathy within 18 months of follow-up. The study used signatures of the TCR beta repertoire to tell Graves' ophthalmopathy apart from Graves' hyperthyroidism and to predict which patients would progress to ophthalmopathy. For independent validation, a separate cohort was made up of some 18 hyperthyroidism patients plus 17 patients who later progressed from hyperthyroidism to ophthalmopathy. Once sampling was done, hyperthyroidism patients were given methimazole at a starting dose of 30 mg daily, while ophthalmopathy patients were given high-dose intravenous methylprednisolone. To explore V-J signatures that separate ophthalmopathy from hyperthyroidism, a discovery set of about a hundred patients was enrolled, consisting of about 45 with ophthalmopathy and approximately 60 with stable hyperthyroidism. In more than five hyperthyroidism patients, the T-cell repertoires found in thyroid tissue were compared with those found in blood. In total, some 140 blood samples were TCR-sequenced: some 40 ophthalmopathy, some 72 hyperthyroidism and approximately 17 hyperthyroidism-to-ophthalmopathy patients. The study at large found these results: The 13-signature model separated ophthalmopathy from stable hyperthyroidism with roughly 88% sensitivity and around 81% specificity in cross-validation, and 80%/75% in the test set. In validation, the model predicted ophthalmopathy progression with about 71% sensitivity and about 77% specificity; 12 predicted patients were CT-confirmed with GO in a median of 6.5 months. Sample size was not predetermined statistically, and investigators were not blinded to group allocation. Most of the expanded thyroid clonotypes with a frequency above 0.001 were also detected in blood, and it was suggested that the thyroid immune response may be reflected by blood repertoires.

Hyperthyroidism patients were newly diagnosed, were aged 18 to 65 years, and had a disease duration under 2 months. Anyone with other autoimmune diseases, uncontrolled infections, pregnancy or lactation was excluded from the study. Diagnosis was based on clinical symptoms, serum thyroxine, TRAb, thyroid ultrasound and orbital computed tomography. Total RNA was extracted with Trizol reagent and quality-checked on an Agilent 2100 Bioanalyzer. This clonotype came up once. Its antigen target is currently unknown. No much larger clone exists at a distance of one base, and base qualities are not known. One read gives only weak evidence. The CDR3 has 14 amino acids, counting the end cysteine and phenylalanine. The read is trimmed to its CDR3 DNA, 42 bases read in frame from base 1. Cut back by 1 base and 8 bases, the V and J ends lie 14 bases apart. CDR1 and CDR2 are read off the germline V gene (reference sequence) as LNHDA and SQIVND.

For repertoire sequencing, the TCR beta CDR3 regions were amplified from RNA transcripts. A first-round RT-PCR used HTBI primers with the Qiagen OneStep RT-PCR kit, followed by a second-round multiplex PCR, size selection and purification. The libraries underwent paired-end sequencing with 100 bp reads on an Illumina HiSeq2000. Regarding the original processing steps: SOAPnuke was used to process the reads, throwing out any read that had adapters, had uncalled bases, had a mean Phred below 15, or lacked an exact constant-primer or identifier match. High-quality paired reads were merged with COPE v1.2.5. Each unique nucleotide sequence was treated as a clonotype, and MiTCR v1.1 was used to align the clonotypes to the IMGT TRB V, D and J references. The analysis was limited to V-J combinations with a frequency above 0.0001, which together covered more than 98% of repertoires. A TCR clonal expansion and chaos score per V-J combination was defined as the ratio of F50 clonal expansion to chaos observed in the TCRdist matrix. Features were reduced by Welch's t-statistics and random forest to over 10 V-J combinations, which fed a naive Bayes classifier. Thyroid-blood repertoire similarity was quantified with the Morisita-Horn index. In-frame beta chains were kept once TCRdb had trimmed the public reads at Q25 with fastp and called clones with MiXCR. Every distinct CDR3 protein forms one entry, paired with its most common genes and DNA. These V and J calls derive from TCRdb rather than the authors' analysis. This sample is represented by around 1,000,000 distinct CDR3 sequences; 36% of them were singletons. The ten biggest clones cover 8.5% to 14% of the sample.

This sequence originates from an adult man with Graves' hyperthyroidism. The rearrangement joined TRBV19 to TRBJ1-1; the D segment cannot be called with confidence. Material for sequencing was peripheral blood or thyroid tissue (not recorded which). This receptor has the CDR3 CASSIGTAGTEAFF. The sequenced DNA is TGTGCCAGTAGTATAGGTACAGCCGGCACCGAAGCTTTCTTT.